This TCR beta chain derives from a study of beta chain features in type 1 diabetes. Study conclusions and caveats: Shorter TCRB CDR3s, moderately but significantly so, marked every one of the four CD4+ subsets in Type 1 diabetes patients. A closer apparent resemblance between naive, central memory and Treg TCRB repertoires was seen in patients than in healthy donors.

This clone was detected only a few times. What it binds is unknown. The study reverse transcribed the entire isolated RNA, so it sequenced expressed TCRB transcripts. Here immunoSEQ multiplex PCR was the method, and the copy in TCRdb shows in-frame clones only, minus some. The sample holds 680,000 or so clones, 13% seen once. The CDR3 consists of 16 residues. Germline values: CDR1 KGHSH, CDR2 LQKENI. V lost 3 bases and J lost 0, with 12 bases in between. The V and J genes are TRBV18 and TRBJ2-4, with D perhaps assigned TRBD1 or TRBD2 (5 bases each). This TCR was recovered from a man in his late teens or twenties with type 1 diabetes. Specimen: naive CD4+ T cells from blood. The CDR3 loop is CASSPQGRIAKNIQYF. CDR3 DNA: TGTGCCAGCTCACCCCAGGGACGGATAGCCAAAAACATTCAGTACTTC.